This record looks at one TCR beta chain sequence and its context. Many counts were recorded for this clonotype. Its specific antigen is unknown. No base qualities exist here, and no much larger clone lies one base off it. This sample is part of a study of Graves' ophthalmopathy and Graves' hyperthyroidism (dated by TCRdb to the late 2010s). Background on the whole study: Peripheral blood was collected at initial diagnosis, before any treatment. In total, around 130 blood samples were TCR-sequenced: 40 to 45 ophthalmopathy, some 80 hyperthyroidism and some 17 hyperthyroidism-to-ophthalmopathy patients. After sampling, hyperthyroidism patients received methimazole starting at 30 mg daily, and ophthalmopathy patients received high-dose intravenous methylprednisolone. T-cell repertoires of thyroid tissue and blood were compared in more than 5 hyperthyroidism patients. The approximately 90 discovery patients were divided at random into training and test sets in a 7:3 ratio. An independent validation cohort was composed of 18 hyperthyroidism patients and over 15 patients who later progressed from hyperthyroidism to ophthalmopathy. To explore V-J signatures that distinguish ophthalmopathy from hyperthyroidism, a discovery set of 100 patients was enrolled, made up of 40 to 45 with ophthalmopathy and under 65 with stable hyperthyroidism. The study used TCR beta repertoire signatures to distinguish Graves' ophthalmopathy from Graves' hyperthyroidism and to predict progression to ophthalmopathy. Study-level results and caveats: Most expanded thyroid clonotypes with a frequency above 0.001 also appeared in blood, which suggests that blood repertoires may reflect the immune response in the thyroid. Sample size was not predetermined statistically, and investigators were not blinded to group allocation. In cross-validation, the 13-signature model distinguished ophthalmopathy from stable hyperthyroidism with more than 85% sensitivity and 81.08% specificity, while in the test set the corresponding values were approximately 80% and 75%. In validation, the model predicted ophthalmopathy progression with more than 70% sensitivity and approximately 78% specificity; some 13 predicted patients were CT-confirmed with GO in a median of roughly 6.8 months.

CDR1 and CDR2 were assigned from the germline V gene (reference sequence) as LGHDT and YNNKEL. Including cysteine and phenylalanine, the CDR3 has 15 amino acids. Only CDR3 DNA is held: 45 bases, read in frame from base 1. The V and J ends are trimmed by 0 bases and 4 bases, leaving 10 bases between them. Hyperthyroidism was defined as stable when no progression to ophthalmopathy occurred within 18 months of follow-up. Hyperthyroidism patients were newly diagnosed, with disease duration under 2 months, and aged 18 to 65 years. Anyone with other autoimmune diseases, uncontrolled infections, pregnancy or lactation was excluded from the study. Clinical symptoms, serum thyroxine, TRAb, thyroid ultrasound and orbital computed tomography were used for diagnosis. Ficoll-Paque density gradient centrifugation was used to isolate PBMCs from about 9.4 ml of fresh peripheral blood. Total RNA was extracted with Trizol reagent and quality-checked on an Agilent 2100 Bioanalyzer.

TCR beta CDR3 regions were amplified from RNA transcripts for repertoire sequencing. The first round of RT-PCR was done with HTBI primers and the Qiagen OneStep RT-PCR kit, and was followed by a second round of multiplex PCR, then size selection and purification. Libraries were sequenced on an Illumina HiSeq2000 using paired-end 100 bp reads. In the authors' own workflow: SOAPnuke was used to process the reads, throwing out any read that had adapters, had uncalled bases, had a mean Phred below 15, or lacked an exact constant-primer or identifier match. High-quality paired reads were merged with COPE v1.2.5. Clonotypes were defined as unique nucleotide sequences and were aligned to IMGT TRB V, D and J references using MiTCR v1.1. The analysis was limited to V-J combinations with a frequency above 0.0001, which together covered 98% to 99.2% of repertoires. For each V-J combination, a TCR clonal expansion and chaos score was defined as the ratio of F50 clonal expansion to chaos observed in the TCRdist matrix. Welch's t-statistics and random forest were used to narrow the features down to more than 10 V-J combinations, which were then fed into a naive Bayes classifier. The Morisita-Horn index was used to measure how similar the thyroid and blood repertoires were. TCRdb took the public reads, trimmed them with fastp at Q25, ran MiXCR for clone calling and kept in-frame beta chains. Rows with one shared CDR3 protein collapse into an entry with the most common genes and DNA. Clone size and V and J calls follow TCRdb, not the original study. Within this sample are about 620,000 distinct CDR3 sequences, with over 20% of them counted one time only. Clones ranked in the top ten supply roughly 6.9% of the sample.

The TCR was taken from a woman aged 18-29 years with stable Graves' hyperthyroidism. Some clones in this sample may be carry-over from other donors' samples. Donor details come from another sample of the same person, matched by shared clones. Sample: peripheral blood. The chain uses TRBV3-1 and TRBJ1-5; too little of a D gene remains to name it. The CDR3: CASSQDGRPNQPQHF. The nucleotides are TGTGCCAGCAGCCAAGACGGACGACCGAATCAGCCCCAGCATTTT.